Listed below are T cell receptor beta chains from one sample, sequenced in a study of T cell responses to AZD1222 COVID-19 vaccine. Using immunoSEQ multiplex PCR, the repertoire was profiled, and TCRdb retains in-frame clones only, with some absent. The table records approximately 130,000 clones, roughly 86% of them present only once. Source: peripheral blood, taken 28 days after the second AZD1222 dose. These receptors were collected from an adult who received the AZD1222 COVID-19 vaccine. CDR3s include the opening cysteine and the closing phenylalanine or tryptophan. The D gene is left open where the match is weak. Size tells how often a clone was seen (once, few, many) or the class of an expanded clone, and some rows leave it out.

clone_size: -
v_call: TRBV10-1
d_call: -
j_call: TRBJ1-3
cdr3_aa: CASREQGGFGNTIYF
cdr3_nt: TGCGCCAGCAGGGAACAAGGGGGGTTTGGAAACACCATATATTTT

clone_size: -
v_call: TRBV2
d_call: TRBD2
j_call: TRBJ2-7
cdr3_aa: CASKRLAGVGEQYF
cdr3_nt: TGTGCCAGCAAGCGACTAGCGGGAGTAGGCGAGCAGTACTTC

clone_size: -
v_call: TRBV28
d_call: TRBD1
j_call: TRBJ1-3
cdr3_aa: CASSEAQGLWWNRNTIYF
cdr3_nt: TGTGCCAGCTCTGAGGCACAGGGGCTATGGTGGAATCGAAACACCATATATTTT

clone_size: -
v_call: TRBV2
d_call: TRBD1
j_call: TRBJ1-2
cdr3_aa: CASSDTTGGRGYTF
cdr3_nt: TGTGCCAGCAGTGATACGACAGGGGGACGGGGCTACACCTTC

clone_size: -
v_call: TRBV19
d_call: -
j_call: TRBJ2-2
cdr3_aa: CASSRRLMNTGELFF
cdr3_nt: TGTGCCAGTAGTAGGCGCCTGATGAACACCGGGGAGCTGTTTTTT

clone_size: -
v_call: TRBV4-1
d_call: -
j_call: TRBJ2-1
cdr3_aa: CASSQEGRNSYNEQFF
cdr3_nt: TGCGCCAGCAGCCAAGAAGGGAGAAATTCCTACAATGAGCAGTTCTTC

clone_size: -
v_call: TRBV5-1
d_call: -
j_call: TRBJ2-2
cdr3_aa: CASSPPNTGELFF
cdr3_nt: TGCGCCAGCAGCCCCCCGAACACCGGGGAGCTGTTTTTT

clone_size: -
v_call: TRBV11-3
d_call: -
j_call: TRBJ1-2
cdr3_aa: CASSADHGRNYGYTF
cdr3_nt: TGTGCCAGCAGCGCAGACCACGGCAGGAACTATGGCTACACCTTC

clone_size: -
v_call: TRBV6-2/TRBV6-3
d_call: TRBD1
j_call: TRBJ2-1
cdr3_aa: CASSDRGQHNEQFF
cdr3_nt: TGTGCCAGCAGTGATAGGGGACAGCACAATGAGCAGTTCTTC

clone_size: -
v_call: TRBV2
d_call: -
j_call: TRBJ1-1
cdr3_aa: CAISGYGEAFF
cdr3_nt: TGTGCCATCTCAGGTTACGGTGAAGCTTTCTTT

clone_size: -
v_call: TRBV28
d_call: -
j_call: TRBJ1-3
cdr3_aa: CATASGNTIYF
cdr3_nt: TGTGCCACCGCATCCGGAAACACCATATATTTT

clone_size: -
v_call: TRBV7-2
d_call: -
j_call: TRBJ2-3
cdr3_aa: CASSSSDTQYF
cdr3_nt: TGTGCCAGCAGCTCGTCAGATACGCAGTATTTT

clone_size: -
v_call: TRBV19
d_call: -
j_call: TRBJ2-7
cdr3_aa: CASSPGGSYEQYF
cdr3_nt: TGTGCCAGTAGTCCCGGCGGCTCCTACGAGCAGTACTTC

clone_size: once
v_call: TRBV19
d_call: -
j_call: TRBJ1-4
cdr3_aa: CASTTEVREKLFF
cdr3_nt: TGTGCCAGTACCACGGAGGTCCGGGAAAAACTGTTTTTT

clone_size: -
v_call: TRBV2
d_call: -
j_call: TRBJ2-7
cdr3_aa: CASSVVGLSMGEQYF
cdr3_nt: TGTGCCAGCAGTGTTGTGGGATTGTCGATGGGCGAGCAGTACTTC

clone_size: -
v_call: TRBV10-3
d_call: TRBD1
j_call: TRBJ2-5
cdr3_aa: CAISESRGETQYF
cdr3_nt: TGTGCCATCAGTGAGTCCAGGGGGGAGACCCAGTACTTC

clone_size: -
v_call: TRBV29-1
d_call: -
j_call: TRBJ1-1
cdr3_aa: CSARNRRELINTEAFF
cdr3_nt: TGCAGCGCCCGAAACCGCAGGGAACTAATAAACACTGAAGCTTTCTTT

clone_size: -
v_call: TRBV15
d_call: -
j_call: TRBJ1-1
cdr3_aa: CATSRDLSGLGANTEAFF
cdr3_nt: TGTGCCACCAGCAGAGATCTATCGGGTTTGGGGGCGAACACTGAAGCTTTCTTT

clone_size: once
v_call: TRBV19
d_call: -
j_call: TRBJ2-3
cdr3_aa: CASNPSLGRSADTQYF
cdr3_nt: TGTGCCAGTAACCCGAGCCTCGGGAGAAGCGCAGATACGCAGTATTTT

clone_size: -
v_call: TRBV6-5
d_call: TRBD1
j_call: TRBJ1-6
cdr3_aa: CASSPGQDDSPLHF
cdr3_nt: TGTGCCAGCAGTCCGGGACAGGACGATTCACCCCTCCACTTT

clone_size: -
v_call: TRBV28
d_call: -
j_call: TRBJ1-6
cdr3_aa: CASRGVVGTPYNSPLHF
cdr3_nt: TGTGCCAGCAGGGGGGTAGTAGGGACGCCCTATAATTCACCCCTCCACTTT

clone_size: -
v_call: TRBV7-3
d_call: TRBD1
j_call: TRBJ1-5
cdr3_aa: CASSLVRPGGGYSNQPQHF
cdr3_nt: TGTGCCAGCAGCTTAGTTCGGCCAGGGGGCGGGTATAGCAATCAGCCCCAGCATTTT

clone_size: few
v_call: TRBV14
d_call: -
j_call: TRBJ2-7
cdr3_aa: CARTKRAAIYEQYF
cdr3_nt: TGTGCCAGGACAAAGAGGGCGGCAATCTACGAGCAGTACTTC

clone_size: -
v_call: TRBV6-4
d_call: -
j_call: TRBJ2-3
cdr3_aa: CASSEADTDTQYF
cdr3_nt: TGTGCCAGCAGTGAGGCAGACACAGATACGCAGTATTTT

clone_size: -
v_call: TRBV4-2
d_call: -
j_call: TRBJ1-1
cdr3_aa: CASSQVNHGVTAEAFF
cdr3_nt: TGTGCCAGCAGCCAAGTAAATCATGGGGTTACTGCTGAAGCTTTCTTT

clone_size: -
v_call: TRBV5-4
d_call: -
j_call: TRBJ1-1
cdr3_aa: CASTTNQMMNTEAFF
cdr3_nt: TGTGCCAGCACCACAAACCAGATGATGAACACTGAAGCTTTCTTT

clone_size: once
v_call: TRBV5-1
d_call: -
j_call: TRBJ2-3
cdr3_aa: CASSLAPQGLAGDDTQYF
cdr3_nt: TGCGCCAGCAGCTTGGCCCCACAGGGCCTGGCGGGAGACGATACGCAGTATTTT

clone_size: -
v_call: TRBV10-3
d_call: -
j_call: TRBJ2-1
cdr3_aa: CAISVGQDQEQFF
cdr3_nt: TGTGCCATCAGTGTAGGCCAGGACCAGGAGCAGTTCTTC

clone_size: -
v_call: TRBV19
d_call: -
j_call: TRBJ2-7
cdr3_aa: CASSIGQVYEQYF
cdr3_nt: TGTGCCAGTAGTATAGGACAGGTCTACGAGCAGTACTTC

clone_size: -
v_call: TRBV11-2
d_call: -
j_call: TRBJ2-3
cdr3_aa: CASSLEGIGASDTQYF
cdr3_nt: TGTGCCAGCAGCTTAGAGGGGATTGGGGCCTCAGATACGCAGTATTTT

clone_size: -
v_call: TRBV5-1
d_call: TRBD1
j_call: TRBJ2-7
cdr3_aa: CASRRPDRAFEQYF
cdr3_nt: TGCGCCAGCCGTCGACCGGACAGGGCTTTCGAGCAGTACTTC

clone_size: -
v_call: TRBV30
d_call: -
j_call: TRBJ2-5
cdr3_aa: CAFSPSQETQYF
cdr3_nt: TGTGCCTTCAGTCCCAGTCAAGAGACCCAGTACTTC

clone_size: -
v_call: TRBV2
d_call: -
j_call: TRBJ2-4
cdr3_aa: CASSDIGSKNIQYF
cdr3_nt: TGTGCCAGCAGTGATATAGGCAGTAAAAACATTCAGTACTTC

clone_size: -
v_call: TRBV4-1
d_call: TRBD1
j_call: TRBJ2-3
cdr3_aa: CASSQELDRGSDTQYF
cdr3_nt: TGCGCCAGCAGCCAAGAGTTGGACAGGGGGTCGGATACGCAGTATTTT

clone_size: -
v_call: TRBV7-9
d_call: -
j_call: TRBJ2-3
cdr3_aa: CASSESWEDTQYF
cdr3_nt: TGTGCCAGCAGCGAAAGTTGGGAAGATACGCAGTATTTT

clone_size: few
v_call: TRBV5-4
d_call: -
j_call: TRBJ1-2
cdr3_aa: CASSLELQGFDGYTF
cdr3_nt: TGTGCCAGCAGCTTGGAACTACAGGGTTTTGACGGCTACACCTTC

clone_size: -
v_call: TRBV5-8
d_call: -
j_call: TRBJ1-3
cdr3_aa: CASTRGPSSGNTIYF
cdr3_nt: TGTGCCAGCACCCGGGGGCCTTCCTCTGGAAACACCATATATTTT

clone_size: -
v_call: TRBV7-3
d_call: TRBD1
j_call: TRBJ1-1
cdr3_aa: CASSLSPTGGTEAFF
cdr3_nt: TGTGCCAGCAGCTTAAGTCCTACAGGGGGCACTGAAGCTTTCTTT

clone_size: -
v_call: TRBV6-2/TRBV6-3
d_call: TRBD1
j_call: TRBJ1-2
cdr3_aa: CASSYRVVGTGSNYGYTF
cdr3_nt: TGTGCCAGCAGTTACCGGGTCGTTGGGACAGGGAGCAACTATGGCTACACCTTC

clone_size: once
v_call: TRBV27
d_call: TRBD2
j_call: TRBJ2-1
cdr3_aa: CASSFGTSGAPSYNEQFF
cdr3_nt: TGTGCCAGCAGTTTCGGGACTAGCGGGGCCCCGTCCTACAATGAGCAGTTCTTC

clone_size: -
v_call: TRBV11-2
d_call: -
j_call: TRBJ2-5
cdr3_aa: CASSILGGETQYF
cdr3_nt: TGTGCCAGCAGCATCCTAGGTGGCGAGACCCAGTACTTC

clone_size: -
v_call: TRBV6-6
d_call: -
j_call: TRBJ2-1
cdr3_aa: CASSRDITYNEQFF
cdr3_nt: TGTGCCAGCTCCCGGGACATAACCTACAATGAGCAGTTCTTC

clone_size: few
v_call: TRBV5-1
d_call: TRBD1
j_call: TRBJ1-3
cdr3_aa: CASSQGQGNTIYF
cdr3_nt: TGCGCCAGCAGCCAGGGACAGGGAAACACCATATATTTT

clone_size: -
v_call: TRBV5-1
d_call: -
j_call: TRBJ1-1
cdr3_aa: CASSEPTQEAFF
cdr3_nt: TGCGCCAGCAGCGAACCGACCCAGGAAGCTTTCTTT

clone_size: -
v_call: TRBV5-6
d_call: TRBD2
j_call: TRBJ2-3
cdr3_aa: CASTLRGTTDTQYF
cdr3_nt: TGTGCCAGCACTCTGCGGGGGACCACAGATACGCAGTATTTT

clone_size: -
v_call: TRBV5-1
d_call: -
j_call: TRBJ2-3
cdr3_aa: CASRTEPSSTDTQYF
cdr3_nt: TGCGCCAGCAGAACGGAGCCCTCTAGCACAGATACGCAGTATTTT

clone_size: -
v_call: TRBV30
d_call: TRBD1
j_call: TRBJ1-4
cdr3_aa: CAWRPGQGNVNEKLFF
cdr3_nt: TGTGCCTGGAGGCCAGGACAGGGGAACGTTAATGAAAAACTGTTTTTT

clone_size: -
v_call: TRBV6-5
d_call: TRBD2
j_call: TRBJ2-7
cdr3_aa: CASRLTSLSLEQYF
cdr3_nt: TGTGCCAGCAGACTGACTAGCCTATCACTCGAGCAGTACTTC

clone_size: -
v_call: TRBV11-2
d_call: TRBD2
j_call: TRBJ2-5
cdr3_aa: CASSYQRGGPETQYF
cdr3_nt: TGTGCCAGCAGCTATCAGCGGGGGGGCCCCGAGACCCAGTACTTC

clone_size: few
v_call: TRBV6-2/TRBV6-3
d_call: -
j_call: TRBJ2-5
cdr3_aa: CASSYWSQETQYF
cdr3_nt: TGTGCCAGCAGTTACTGGAGTCAAGAGACCCAGTACTTC

clone_size: -
v_call: TRBV9
d_call: TRBD2
j_call: TRBJ2-2
cdr3_aa: CASSVKASGGNTGELFF
cdr3_nt: TGTGCCAGCAGCGTAAAAGCTAGCGGGGGCAACACCGGGGAGCTGTTTTTT

clone_size: -
v_call: TRBV7-2
d_call: TRBD1
j_call: TRBJ2-1
cdr3_aa: CASSWDRGDEQFF
cdr3_nt: TGTGCCAGCAGCTGGGACAGGGGCGATGAGCAGTTCTTC

clone_size: -
v_call: TRBV7-3
d_call: -
j_call: TRBJ2-2
cdr3_aa: CASSLRASWGRNTGELFF
cdr3_nt: TGTGCCAGCAGCTTAAGGGCTAGCTGGGGGAGGAACACCGGGGAGCTGTTTTTT

clone_size: -
v_call: TRBV28
d_call: -
j_call: TRBJ1-3
cdr3_aa: CASTRGTVRNTIYF
cdr3_nt: TGTGCCAGCACCCGAGGGACCGTCCGAAACACCATATATTTT

clone_size: -
v_call: TRBV30
d_call: TRBD1
j_call: TRBJ2-3
cdr3_aa: CAWTGQGARATQYF
cdr3_nt: TGTGCCTGGACAGGTCAGGGGGCGAGGGCTACGCAGTATTTT

clone_size: -
v_call: TRBV11-2
d_call: TRBD1
j_call: TRBJ1-4
cdr3_aa: CASSLSAGTAGKLFF
cdr3_nt: TGTGCCAGCAGCTTATCGGCCGGGACAGCAGGAAAACTGTTTTTT

clone_size: -
v_call: TRBV4-2
d_call: TRBD1
j_call: TRBJ2-6
cdr3_aa: CASSPLEGQGAGANVLTF
cdr3_nt: TGTGCCAGCAGCCCTTTAGAGGGACAGGGTGCAGGGGCCAACGTCCTGACTTTC

clone_size: -
v_call: TRBV12-3/TRBV12-4
d_call: -
j_call: TRBJ2-5
cdr3_aa: CASRRGGETQYF
cdr3_nt: TGTGCCTCCCGTCGGGGAGGAGAGACCCAGTACTTC

clone_size: -
v_call: TRBV6-2/TRBV6-3
d_call: -
j_call: TRBJ1-2
cdr3_aa: CASSAGGVARSYGYTF
cdr3_nt: TGTGCCAGCAGTGCGGGCGGAGTGGCGCGAAGCTATGGCTACACCTTC